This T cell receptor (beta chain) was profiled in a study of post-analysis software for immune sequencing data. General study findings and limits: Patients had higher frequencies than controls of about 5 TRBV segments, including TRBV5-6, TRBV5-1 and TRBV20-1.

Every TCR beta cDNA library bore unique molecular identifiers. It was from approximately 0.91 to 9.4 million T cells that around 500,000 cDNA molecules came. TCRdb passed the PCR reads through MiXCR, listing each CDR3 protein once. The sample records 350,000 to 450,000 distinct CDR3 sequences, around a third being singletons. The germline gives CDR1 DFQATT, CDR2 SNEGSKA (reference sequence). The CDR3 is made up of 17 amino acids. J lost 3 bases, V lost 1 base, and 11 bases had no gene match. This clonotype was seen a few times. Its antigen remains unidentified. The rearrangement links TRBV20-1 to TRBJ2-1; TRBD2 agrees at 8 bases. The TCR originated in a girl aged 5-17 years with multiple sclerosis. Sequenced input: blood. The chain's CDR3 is CSARGPAAGAHYNEQFF. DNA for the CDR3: TGCAGTGCTAGAGGGCCGGCAGCGGGGGCCCACTACAATGAGCAGTTCTTC.